The 11 T cell receptor beta chains listed next were all sequenced from one sample in a study of Graves' ophthalmopathy and Graves' hyperthyroidism. From RNA, the CDR3 regions of TCR beta chains were amplified and sequenced. HTBI primers primed a first-round RT-PCR, and a second-round multiplex PCR followed. One entry per CDR3 protein results from TCRdb running MiXCR on the multiplex PCR reads. Among a few hundred thousand distinct CDR3 sequences listed, 20% to 25% were seen once. The specimen was peripheral blood. The receptors derive from a woman aged 50 to 60 with Graves' ophthalmopathy.

This clonotype was recorded at least ten times. The V and J genes are TRBV7-2 and TRBJ1-2, with 11 bases that match TRBD1. Germline CDR1 reads SGHTA; CDR2 reads FQGNSA. The CDR3 runs to 15 residues. The V and J ends lost 1 base and 6 bases, in that order; junction bases with no gene match: 4. The CDR3 reads CASSLGTGGWNGYTF. CDR3 DNA sequence: TGTGCCAGCAGCTTAGGGACAGGGGGCTGGAATGGCTACACCTTC.

The sample holds a few counts of this clonotype. The chain joins TRBV6-5 to TRBJ1-1; D perhaps matches TRBD1 (6 bases). V lost 2 bases and J 1 base, leaving 8 bases between the germline ends. The CDR3 loop spans 14 amino acids. Germline V lookup: CDR1 MNHEY, CDR2 SVGAGI. The CDR3 nucleotides read TGTGCCAGCAGTTACACGACAGGGAACACTGAAGCTTTCTTT. Its translation: CASSYTTGNTEAFF.

This clonotype was seen at least ten times. The V and J genes are TRBV11-2 and TRBJ2-2; 7 bases align to TRBD1. Germline CDR1 SGHAT, CDR2 FQNNGV. The trim removed 3 bases at V and 0 bases at J, leaving 4 bases unmatched. There are 16 residues in the CDR3. The CDR3 sequence is CASSFGRGSNTGELFF. The DNA of the CDR3 is TGTGCCAGCAGCTTCGGCAGGGGGTCGAACACCGGGGAGCTGTTTTTT.

Remarks on this clonotype: A much larger clonotype is one base distant, so this may be a read error. V is TRBV12-3 or TRBV12-4 and J is TRBJ2-2; no clear D. The CDR3 spans 12 residues. The V end lost 7 bases, the J end lost 6 bases, and 9 bases lay between the germline ends. DNA of the CDR3: TGTGCCAGCATCCGAGACGCCGGGGAGCTGTTTTTT. Translation: CASIRDAGELFF.

This clonotype was observed many times. J is TRBJ1-1 and V is TRBV12-3 or TRBV12-4; no reliable D call. CDR3 length equals 14 residues. The V end lost 4 bases, the J end lost 0 bases, and 9 bases lay between the germline ends. The CDR3 bases are TGTGCCAGCAGTTCTGCCAGACTGAACACTGAAGCTTTCTTT. Protein sequence: CASSSARLNTEAFF.

There are many counts of this clonotype. This chain uses TRBV6-1 with TRBJ1-1, with D hard to call. Looked up from germline, CDR1 is MNHNS and CDR2 is SASEGT. CDR3 length: 13 amino acids. The V end lost 0 bases, the J end lost 11 bases, and 13 bases lay between the germline ends. The CDR3 loop is CASSEALNIGAFF. The CDR3 DNA reads TGTGCCAGCAGTGAAGCTCTGAACATTGGGGCTTTCTTT.

The rearrangement links TRBV28 to TRBJ1-6; TRBD1 agrees at 7 bases. Losses at the gene ends were 7 bases for V and 7 bases for J; bases not matched to a gene: 16. Germline CDR1 and CDR2: MDHEN and SYDVKM. The CDR3 loop spans 17 amino acids. CDR3 sequence: CASTIGGAGGRNSPLHF. CDR3 nucleotide sequence: TGTGCCAGCACCATTGGGGGGGCAGGGGGGAGAAATTCACCCCTCCACTTT.

This clonotype was seen just once. The chain is built from TRBV4-1 and TRBJ2-7; D might be TRBD2 (6 bases). This CDR3 has 16 amino acids. From germline, CDR1 is MGHRA and CDR2 YSYEKL. Deletions cut 4 bases from V and 5 bases from J, with 21 bases between. CDR3 coding DNA: TGCGCCAGCAGCCCCCGGGGAACGGGAGTGTCCCACGAGCAGTACTTC. It translates to CASSPRGTGVSHEQYF.

The rearrangement links TRBV9 to TRBJ1-1; possibly TRBD1 for D (6 bases). The CDR3 consists of 14 residues. The V gene lost 4 bases and the J gene lost 4 bases, with 14 bases spanning the gap. CDR1 is SGDLS and CDR2 is YYNGEE in the germline V gene. The CDR3 spells CASSPEGGGTEAFF. In DNA form, the CDR3 reads TGTGCCAGCAGCCCTGAGGGGGGGGGCACTGAAGCTTTCTTT.

The chain has TRBV5-1 and TRBJ2-3; D unclear. Germline values: CDR1 SGHRS, CDR2 YFSETQ. V gave up 0 bases and J gave up 6 bases, with 20 bases separating them. This CDR3 has 17 amino acids. The CDR3 sequence is CASSLEGGFWAQDTQYF. In DNA form, the CDR3 reads TGCGCCAGCAGCTTGGAAGGTGGGTTTTGGGCACAGGATACGCAGTATTTT.

Many counts were recorded for this clonotype. The V gene is TRBV2, the J gene TRBJ1-1, with TRBD1 matching over 10 bases. The CDR3 contains 16 residues. The V gene's germline CDR1 is SNHLY and CDR2 FYNNEI. The V segment lost 2 bases and the J segment 1 base; nucleotides outside the gene matches: 4. In DNA, the CDR3 is TGTGCCAGCAGTGAAATGGGGGACAGGGGGAACACTGAAGCTTTCTTT. This gives the protein CASSEMGDRGNTEAFF.